This T cell receptor (beta chain) is from a study of blood T cell repertoires in COVID-19. Study as a whole: COVID-19 samples from acute and convalescent phases originated in the United States, Italy and Spain. PBMCs, B-cell-depleted T cells, or T cells were the source of the cDNA or gDNA that made up the material.

CDR3 size: 14 residues. Germline V gives CDR1 SQVTM, CDR2 ANQGSEA. The ends lost 4 bases at V and 0 bases at J; junction bases unmatched: 4. Original processing methods: Amplification of reference gene primers was used by the study to estimate nucleated cell counts. Assay: immunoSEQ multiplex PCR; the TCRdb copy retains only in-frame clones and omits some. Clonal size and the V and J genes are those of that table, whereas D and trimming came from the DNA. The top ten clones hold 8% to 13% of a sample with some 170,000 clones, roughly four fifths of them seen once. This receptor was obtained from a man aged 55 to 69 with active or convalescent COVID-19. The chain combines TRBV29-1 with TRBJ2-7, with 9 bases matching TRBD1. Input material: peripheral blood. The CDR3 DNA reads as TGCAGCGTTGCCGGGACAGGGTTCTCCTACGAGCAGTACTTC. Protein: CSVAGTGFSYEQYF.